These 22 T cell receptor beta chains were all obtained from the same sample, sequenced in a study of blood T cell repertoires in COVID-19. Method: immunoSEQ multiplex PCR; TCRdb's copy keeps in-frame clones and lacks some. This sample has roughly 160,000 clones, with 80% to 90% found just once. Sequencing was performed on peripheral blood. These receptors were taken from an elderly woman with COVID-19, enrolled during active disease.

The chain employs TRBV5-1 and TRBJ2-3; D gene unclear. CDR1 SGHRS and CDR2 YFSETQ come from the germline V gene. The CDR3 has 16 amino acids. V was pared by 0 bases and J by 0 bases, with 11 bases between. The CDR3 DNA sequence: TGCGCCAGCAGCTTGGGGTTGACTGCTAGCACAGATACGCAGTATTTT. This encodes CASSLGLTASTDTQYF.

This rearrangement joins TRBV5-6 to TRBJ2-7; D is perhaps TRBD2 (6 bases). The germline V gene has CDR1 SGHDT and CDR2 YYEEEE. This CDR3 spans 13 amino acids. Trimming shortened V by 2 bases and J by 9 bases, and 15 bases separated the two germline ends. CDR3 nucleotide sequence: TGTGCCAGCAGCTTCGCCCCCGGCGGGGCGCAGTACTTC. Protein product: CASSFAPGGAQYF. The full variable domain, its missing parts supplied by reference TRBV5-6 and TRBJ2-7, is DAGVTQSPTHLIKTRGQQVTLRCSPKSGHDTVSWYQQALGQGPQFIFQYYEEEERQRGNFPDRFSGHQFPNYSSELNVNALLLGDSALYLCASSFAPGGAQYFGPGTRLTVT.

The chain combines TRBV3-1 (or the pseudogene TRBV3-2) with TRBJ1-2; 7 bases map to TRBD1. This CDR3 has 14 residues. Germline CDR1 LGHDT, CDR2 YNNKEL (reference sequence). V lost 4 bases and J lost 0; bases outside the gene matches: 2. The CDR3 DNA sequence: TGTGCCAGCAGCCCGCAGGGGGCTAACTATGGCTACACCTTC. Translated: CASSPQGANYGYTF.

The CDR3 spells CASSGQMSNQPQHF. The DNA of the CDR3 is TGTGCCAGCAGCGGACAAATGAGCAATCAGCCCCAGCATTTT. V is TRBV9 and J is TRBJ1-5; D unclear. Trimming pared 3 bases from V and 1 base from J, leaving 8 bases between. Germline CDR1 reads SGDLS; CDR2 reads YYNGEE. The CDR3 length is 14 residues.

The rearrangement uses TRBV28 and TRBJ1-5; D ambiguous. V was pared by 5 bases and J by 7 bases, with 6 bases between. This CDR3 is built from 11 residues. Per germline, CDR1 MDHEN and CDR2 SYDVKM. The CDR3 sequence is CASSNYQPQHF. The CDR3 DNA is TGTGCCAGCAGTAACTACCAGCCCCAGCATTTT.

CDR3 in amino acids: CASSTTQAKNIQYF. Written as DNA, the CDR3 is TGTGCCAGCTCAACAACACAGGCCAAAAACATTCAGTACTTC. J is TRBJ2-4 and V is TRBV18; no reliable D call. The V end lost 5 bases, the J end lost 1 base, and 9 bases lay between the germline ends. Germline-derived CDR1 and CDR2 are KGHSH and LQKENI. The CDR3 length is 14 residues.

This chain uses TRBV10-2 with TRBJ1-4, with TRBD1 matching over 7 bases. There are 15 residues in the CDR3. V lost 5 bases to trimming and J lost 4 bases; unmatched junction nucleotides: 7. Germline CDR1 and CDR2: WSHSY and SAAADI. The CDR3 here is CASSRQGVGNEKLFF. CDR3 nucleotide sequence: TGCGCCAGCAGTAGACAGGGTGTTGGTAATGAAAAACTGTTTTTT.

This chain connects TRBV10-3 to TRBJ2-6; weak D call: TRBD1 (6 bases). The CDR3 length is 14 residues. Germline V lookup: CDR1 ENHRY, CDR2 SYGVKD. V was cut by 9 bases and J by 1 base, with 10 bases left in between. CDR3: CAILRGSGANVLTF. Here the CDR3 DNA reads TGTGCCATTCTAAGGGGGTCTGGGGCCAACGTCCTGACTTTC.

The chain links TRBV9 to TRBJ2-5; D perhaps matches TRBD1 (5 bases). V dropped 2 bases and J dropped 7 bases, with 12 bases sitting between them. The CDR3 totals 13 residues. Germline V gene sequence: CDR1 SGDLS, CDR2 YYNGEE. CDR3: CASSVGAQGTQYF. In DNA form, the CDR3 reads TGTGCCAGCAGCGTTGGGGCGCAGGGGACCCAGTACTTC. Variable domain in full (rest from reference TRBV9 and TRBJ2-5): DSGVTQTPKHLITATGQRVTLRCSPRSGDLSVYWYQQSLDQGLQFLIQYYNGEERAKGNILERFSAQQFPDLHSELNLSSLELGDSALYFCASSVGAQGTQYFGPGTRLLVL.

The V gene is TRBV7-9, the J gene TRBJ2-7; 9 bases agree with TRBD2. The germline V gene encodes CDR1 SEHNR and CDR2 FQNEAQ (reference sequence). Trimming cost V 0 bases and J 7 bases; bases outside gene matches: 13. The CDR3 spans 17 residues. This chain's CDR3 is CASSLAGLAGPRGEQYF. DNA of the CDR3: TGTGCCAGCAGCTTAGCGGGGCTAGCGGGGCCCAGGGGGGAGCAGTACTTC.

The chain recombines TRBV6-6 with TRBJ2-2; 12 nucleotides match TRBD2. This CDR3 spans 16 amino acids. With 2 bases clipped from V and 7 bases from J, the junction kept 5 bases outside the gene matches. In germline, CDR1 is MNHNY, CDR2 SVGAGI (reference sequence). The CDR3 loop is CASSYGLAGGDGELFF. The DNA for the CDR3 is TGTGCCAGCAGTTACGGCCTAGCGGGGGGGGACGGGGAGCTGTTTTTT.

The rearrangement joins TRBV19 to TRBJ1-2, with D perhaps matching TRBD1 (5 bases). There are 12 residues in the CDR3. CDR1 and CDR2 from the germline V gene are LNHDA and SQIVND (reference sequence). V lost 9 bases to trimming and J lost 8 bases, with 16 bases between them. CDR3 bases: TGTGCCAGCCGCGGGACGGGCAGGGGCTACACCTTC. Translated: CASRGTGRGYTF.

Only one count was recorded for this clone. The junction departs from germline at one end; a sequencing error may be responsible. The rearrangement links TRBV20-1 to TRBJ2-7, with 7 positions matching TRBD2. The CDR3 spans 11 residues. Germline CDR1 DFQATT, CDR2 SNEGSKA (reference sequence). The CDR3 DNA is TGCAGTGCTAGGGGAGGGGAGATAGGTTCTTTC. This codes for CSARGGEIGSF.

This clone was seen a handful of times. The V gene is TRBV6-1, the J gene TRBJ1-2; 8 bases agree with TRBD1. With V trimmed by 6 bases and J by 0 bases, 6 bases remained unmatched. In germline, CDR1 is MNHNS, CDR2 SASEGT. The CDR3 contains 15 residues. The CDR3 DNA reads TGTGCCAGCAGGGTTGGACAGGGAGCTAACTATGGCTACACCTTC. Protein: CASRVGQGANYGYTF.

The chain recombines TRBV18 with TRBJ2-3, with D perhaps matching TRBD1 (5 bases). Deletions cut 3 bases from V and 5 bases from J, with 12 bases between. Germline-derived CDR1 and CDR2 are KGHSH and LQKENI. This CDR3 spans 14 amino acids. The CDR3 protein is CASSPTSREDTQYF. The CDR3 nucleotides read TGTGCCAGCTCACCCACGTCCAGGGAAGATACGCAGTATTTT.

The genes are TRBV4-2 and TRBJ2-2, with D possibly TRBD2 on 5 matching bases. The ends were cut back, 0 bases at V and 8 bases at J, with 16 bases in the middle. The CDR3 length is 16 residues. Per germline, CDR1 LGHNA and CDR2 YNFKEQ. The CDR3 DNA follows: TGTGCCAGCAGCCAAGATAGGGTCGGGAATGGAGGGGAGCTGTTTTTT. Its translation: CASSQDRVGNGGELFF.

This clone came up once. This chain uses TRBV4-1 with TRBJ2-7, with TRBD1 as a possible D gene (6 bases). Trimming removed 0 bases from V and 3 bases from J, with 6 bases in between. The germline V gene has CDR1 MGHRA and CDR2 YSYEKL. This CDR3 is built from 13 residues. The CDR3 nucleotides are TGCGCCAGCAGCCAAGACAGGGGCTACGAGCAGTACTTC. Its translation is CASSQDRGYEQYF.

The CDR3 loop is CASSRDRRYEQYF. CDR3 in DNA: TGTGCCAGCAGTAGGGACAGGAGGTACGAGCAGTACTTC. This chain connects TRBV28 to TRBJ2-7, with 8 bases fitting TRBD1. The germline CDR1 and CDR2 sequences are MDHEN and SYDVKM. V lost 5 bases, J lost 4 bases, and 4 bases stayed unmatched. This CDR3 comprises 13 residues.

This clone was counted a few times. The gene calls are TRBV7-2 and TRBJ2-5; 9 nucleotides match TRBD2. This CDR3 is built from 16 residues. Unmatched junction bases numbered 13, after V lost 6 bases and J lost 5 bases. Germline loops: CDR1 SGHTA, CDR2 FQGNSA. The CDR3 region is CASRSAGGAMRETQYF. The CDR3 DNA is TGTGCCAGCAGATCCGCGGGGGGGGCTATGAGGGAGACCCAGTACTTC.

The CDR3 region has the DNA TGTGCCACCGGGACCCAGGACAGGGGTGAGACCCAGTACTTC. Translation gives CATGTQDRGETQYF. This rearrangement joins TRBV24-1 to TRBJ2-5; TRBD1 matches 9 bases. Germline-derived CDR1 and CDR2 are KGHDR and SFDVKD. J lost 5 bases, V lost 9 bases, and 9 bases had no gene match. This CDR3 is built from 14 residues.

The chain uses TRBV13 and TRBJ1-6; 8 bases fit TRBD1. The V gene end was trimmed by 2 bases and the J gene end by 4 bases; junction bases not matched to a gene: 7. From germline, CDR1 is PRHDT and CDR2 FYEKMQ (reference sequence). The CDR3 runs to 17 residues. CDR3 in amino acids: CASSLTRTGSYNSPLHF. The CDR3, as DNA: TGTGCCAGCAGCTTAACCCGGACAGGGTCGTATAATTCACCCCTCCACTTT.

The CDR3: CASSLSTGNGYTF. DNA for the CDR3: TGTGCCAGCAGCTTGTCGACAGGGAACGGCTACACCTTC. The chain recombines TRBV5-6 with TRBJ1-2; 7 positions agree with TRBD1. Germline V gene data show CDR1 as SGHDT and CDR2 as YYEEEE. This CDR3 region has 13 residues. Unmatched junction bases numbered 5, after V lost 1 base and J lost 8 bases.